This T cell receptor beta chain was observed in a study of blood T cells in healthy people across ages. Study-level findings and limits: CMV status of donors was not determined, possibly confounding expanded clonotype changes.

Investigators took about 9.1 milliliters of peripheral blood from every donor. Each sample gave at least 7 million isolated PBMCs. Then a second PCR, running roughly 7 to 11 cycles, was carried out with a sample-barcoded 5' primer and a J-beta primer mix. Via MiXCR, TCRdb re-called the 5' RACE reads, giving one row per CDR3 protein. Of 600,000 to 900,000 distinct CDR3 sequences in the sample, around 24% were seen once. CDR3 size: 14 residues. Germline-derived CDR1 and CDR2 are WSHSY and SAAADI. Of note for this clonotype: The antigen is not known. An end of the junction differs from the germline gene, which may be a read error.

The same specimen was also included in a second study, on T cells of mothers and their children. That publication notes: Sample barcodes plus 2-4 random nucleotides came from the M1S primer.

The source material was blood. The chain has TRBV10-2 and TRBJ2-1; D possibly uses TRBD1 or TRBD2 (5 bases each). The receptor was derived from a boy aged 10-17 years in good health. CDR3 DNA sequence: TGCGCCAGCAGCCCGGGAAGTGGGACCAATGAACAGTTCTTC. This encodes CASSPGSGTNEQFF.